The T cell receptor beta chain under discussion was sequenced for a study of liver allograft versus peripheral blood T cells. Across the study: Within transplanted livers, the T cell receptor repertoires were examined and compared against the repertoires present in the peripheral blood of liver transplant recipients.

This clonotype was counted at least ten times. Its antigen is currently unknown. Each CDR3 protein gets one entry after TCRdb re-called the reads with MiXCR. The sample holds roughly 11,000 distinct CDR3 sequences; 20% to 25% are singletons and the top ten take roughly 1.4%. Whole-study findings and limits: Reportedly, the T cell receptor repertoires inside liver allografts were not the same as those in peripheral blood.

The V gene lost 5 bases and the J gene lost 0 bases, with 8 bases spanning the gap. This CDR3 contains 13 residues. Germline CDR1 SGHKS, CDR2 YYEKEE (reference sequence). The V gene is TRBV5-5, the J gene TRBJ1-2, with no clear D. The origin of this receptor is a human patient who had a liver transplant. Some T cells may be the graft donor's. The CDR3 sequence: CASRTAPNYGYTF. CDR3 coding DNA: TGTGCCAGCAGAACGGCTCCTAACTATGGCTACACCTTC.